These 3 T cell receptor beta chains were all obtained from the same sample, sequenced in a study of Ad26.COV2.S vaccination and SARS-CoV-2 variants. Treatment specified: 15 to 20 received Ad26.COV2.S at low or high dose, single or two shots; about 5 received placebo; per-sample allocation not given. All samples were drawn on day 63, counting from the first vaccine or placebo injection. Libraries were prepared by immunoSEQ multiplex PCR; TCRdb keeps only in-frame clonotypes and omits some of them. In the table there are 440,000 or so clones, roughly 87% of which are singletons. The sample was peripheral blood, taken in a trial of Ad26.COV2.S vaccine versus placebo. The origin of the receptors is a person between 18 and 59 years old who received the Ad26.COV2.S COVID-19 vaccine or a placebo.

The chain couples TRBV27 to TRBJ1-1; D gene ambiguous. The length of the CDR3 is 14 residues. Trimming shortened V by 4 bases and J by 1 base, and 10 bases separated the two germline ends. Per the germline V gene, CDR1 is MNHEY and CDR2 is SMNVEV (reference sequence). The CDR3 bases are TGTGCCAGCAGTTACCGGACGGGGAACACTGAAGCTTTCTTT. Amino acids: CASSYRTGNTEAFF.

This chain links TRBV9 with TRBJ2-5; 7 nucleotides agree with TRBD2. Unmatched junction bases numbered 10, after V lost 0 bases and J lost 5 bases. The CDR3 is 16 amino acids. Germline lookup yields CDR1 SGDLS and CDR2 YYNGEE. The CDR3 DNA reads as TGTGCCAGCAGCGTAGGAGCCGGGGGGTTGATCGAGACCCAGTACTTC. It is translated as CASSVGAGGLIETQYF.

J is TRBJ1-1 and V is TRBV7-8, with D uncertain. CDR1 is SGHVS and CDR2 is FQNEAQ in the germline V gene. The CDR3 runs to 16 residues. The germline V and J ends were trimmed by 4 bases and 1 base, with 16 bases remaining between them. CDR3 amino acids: CASSYYVVAENTEAFF. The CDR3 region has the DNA TGTGCCAGCAGCTATTATGTAGTGGCAGAGAACACTGAAGCTTTCTTT.